This T cell receptor (beta chain) was profiled in a study of cytotoxic CD8 clonotypes in ibrutinib-treated CLL. Study summary: The average sample held roughly 250,000 productive templates and 91,000 or so productive rearrangements. General observations from the study: At progression, clonality fell back toward baseline after rising at ibrutinib response. Clonality (at baseline) was higher than in age-matched healthy donors and tracked circulating CD8+ T-cell counts.

This clone was seen a handful of times. As yet, its antigen is unknown. TCRdb's copy holds only in-frame clones and misses some; the assay was immunoSEQ multiplex PCR. The sample has fewer than 300,000 clones, 70% to 80% seen once. The sequenced sample was PBMCs, obtained at disease progression, from a patient treated with ibrutinib. The TCR comes from a human donor with chronic lymphocytic leukemia.

Here the CDR3 DNA reads TGTGCCACCAGCAGAGATCCGGGGGGGACAGATGAAAAACTGTTTTTT. Translation: CATSRDPGGTDEKLFF. The V gene is TRBV15, the J gene TRBJ1-4, with 7 bases lining up with TRBD1. Germline V gene data show CDR1 as LNHNV and CDR2 as YYDKDF (reference sequence). The CDR3 has 16 residues. V gave up 0 bases and J gave up 6 bases; unmatched junction bases: 7. The full variable domain, its missing parts supplied by reference TRBV15 and TRBJ1-4, is DAMVIQNPRYQVTQFGKPVTLSCSQTLNHNVMYWYQQKSSQAPKLLFHYYDKDFNNEADTPDNFQSRRPNTSFCFLDIRSPGLGDTAMYLCATSRDPGGTDEKLFFGSGTQLSVL.